This TCR beta chain was found in a study of cytomegalovirus exposure and HLA in healthy donors. A note on this clone: Its specificity is unknown.

PCR involved 60 Vbeta and 13 Jbeta primers. Libraries were prepared by immunoSEQ multiplex PCR; TCRdb keeps only in-frame clonotypes and omits some of them. The sample holds over 130,000 clones; 78% are singletons and the top ten take roughly 5.6%. Findings and caveats of the study: In a later analysis, TCR beta V- and J-gene trimming was associated with a missense DCLRE1C variant.

The germline V gene has CDR1 MNHEY and CDR2 SVGAGI. The CDR3 consists of 11 residues. The V end was cut by 8 bases, the J end by 3 bases, with 8 bases between. V gene TRBV6-5 combines with J gene TRBJ2-7; no clear D gene. The sample was PBMCs. The receptor was isolated from a middle-aged woman in good health and CMV-seropositive. CDR3 nucleotides: TGTGCCAGCCGAGGAGTCTACGAGCAGTACTTC. It encodes CASRGVYEQYF.